Below, 18 T cell receptor beta chains from the same sample are listed, as sequenced in a study of shared clonotypes between healthy human individuals (dated by TCRdb to between 2020 and 2021). Receptor libraries were prepared by the immunoSEQ multiplex PCR assay. Drawn from immuneACCESS, this table holds only the in-frame rearrangements with V and J called that TCRdb kept. Clones are partly lost; checked studies trace under half to an unresolved V gene and leave the rest unexplained. The sample records some 1,600,000 clones, 95% to 99% of which are singletons. Jointly, the top ten make up approximately 0.45% of the sample. Sequencing was carried out using naive CD4+ T cells sorted from blood. This sample's cell subset or site label indicates: CD45RA+ positively selected. The origin of the receptors is a man younger than 40 in good health.

This chain links TRBV10-3 with TRBJ1-2; TRBD1 aligns across 11 bases. The CDR3 runs to 16 residues. Per germline, CDR1 ENHRY and CDR2 SYGVKD. J was trimmed by 7 bases and V by 3 bases; bases with no gene match: 10. CDR3 nucleotides: TGTGCCATCAGTGATCTATGGACAGGGGGCGAAAGTGGCTACACCTTC. Encoded protein: CAISDLWTGGESGYTF.

The chain combines TRBV6-6 with TRBJ2-7, with D perhaps given as TRBD1 or TRBD2 (6 bases each). CDR1 is MNHNY and CDR2 is SVGAGI in the germline V gene (reference sequence). Trimming pared 8 bases from V and 0 bases from J, leaving 17 bases between. The CDR3 totals 15 residues. The CDR3 nucleotides read TGTGCCAGCCGGAACGGGGGCAGAATCTCCTACGAGCAGTACTTC. It codes for CASRNGGRISYEQYF.

A word on this clone: The identical CDR3 is also encoded by other nucleotide sequences in the sample. This sequence joins TRBV29-1 and TRBJ2-6; D tentatively fits TRBD1 or TRBD2 (5 bases each). Germline V lookup: CDR1 SQVTM, CDR2 ANQGSEA. V dropped 4 bases and J dropped 2 bases, with 6 bases sitting between them. The CDR3 spans 13 residues. CDR3 sequence reads: CSVGGAGANVLTF. CDR3 DNA sequence: TGCAGCGTTGGAGGGGCTGGGGCCAACGTCCTGACTTTC.

The gene calls are TRBV10-3 and TRBJ2-1, with 13 bases identical to TRBD2. This CDR3 has 16 amino acids. Unmatched junction bases numbered 5, after V lost 0 bases and J lost 9 bases. Germline V lookup: CDR1 ENHRY, CDR2 SYGVKD. The CDR3 DNA follows: TGTGCCATCAGTGAGTCAACTAGCGGGAGGGAGGGTGAGCAGTTCTTC. This gives the protein CAISESTSGREGEQFF.

This CDR3 is CASGRNKQYF. In DNA, the CDR3 is TGTGCCAGCGGACGAAACAAGCAGTACTTC. The genes are TRBV2 and TRBJ2-7; D ambiguous. The germline CDR1 and CDR2 sequences are SNHLY and FYNNEI. V lost 8 bases and J lost 8, with 10 bases in between. This CDR3 contains 10 residues.

Worth noting for this clone: Other DNA sequences of this sample code for an identical CDR3. The chain employs TRBV5-4 and TRBJ2-7, with 11 bases aligning to TRBD2. Germline assignment: CDR1 SGHNT and CDR2 YYREEE (reference sequence). The CDR3 is 15 residues long. V gave up 0 bases and J gave up 2 bases; unmatched junction bases: 1. CDR3 sequence reads: CASSLELAGAYEQYF. In DNA form, the CDR3 reads TGTGCCAGCAGCTTGGAACTAGCGGGGGCCTACGAGCAGTACTTC.

The chain has TRBV9 and TRBJ2-2; D perhaps matches TRBD2 (5 bases). The CDR3 is 17 amino acids. V gave up 3 bases and J gave up 2 bases, with 17 bases separating them. Germline CDR1 is SGDLS and CDR2 is YYNGEE. In nucleotides, the CDR3 is TGTGCCAGCAGCGGTCGAAGCGGAAACCTAAACACCGGGGAGCTGTTTTTT. Translated: CASSGRSGNLNTGELFF.

The genes are TRBV15 and TRBJ1-5; D is unresolved. In germline, CDR1 is LNHNV, CDR2 YYDKDF (reference sequence). Trimming cost V 0 bases and J 9 bases, with 6 bases left between them. This CDR3 is 12 amino acids long. This chain's CDR3 is CATSRDRGPQHF. The CDR3 DNA is TGTGCCACCAGCAGAGATCGGGGGCCCCAGCATTTT.

This chain joins TRBV2 and TRBJ1-1; 9 bases line up with TRBD1. J lost 4 bases, V lost 4 bases, and 7 bases had no gene match. The CDR3 has 15 residues. Germline assignment: CDR1 SNHLY and CDR2 FYNNEI. This CDR3 is CASSVTGQGFTEAFF. DNA for the CDR3: TGTGCCAGCAGTGTAACGGGACAGGGATTCACTGAAGCTTTCTTT.

This clone was found once. The gene calls are TRBV5-6 and TRBJ1-1; no reliable D call. This CDR3 has 12 residues. V was shortened by 2 bases and J by 4 bases, with 6 bases between the two germline ends. From germline, CDR1 is SGHDT and CDR2 YYEEEE. CDR3 bases: TGTGCCAGCAGCTTAAGTTTCACTGAAGCTTTCTTT. This sequence encodes CASSLSFTEAFF.

Regarding this clone: Other DNA sequences in the same sample also yield this CDR3. CDR3 in DNA: TGTGCCAGCAGCTTAGGGGGGAGTGGCTACACCTTC. The encoded protein is CASSLGGSGYTF. V usage is TRBV11-2 and J usage is TRBJ1-2; possibly TRBD1 for D (5 bases). The V gene's germline CDR1 is SGHAT and CDR2 FQNNGV. The CDR3 length is 12 residues. The V end was cut by 1 base, the J end by 7 bases, with 7 bases between.

For this clone: Other DNA sequences in this sample translate to the same CDR3. The V gene is TRBV5-1, the J gene TRBJ2-5, with D perhaps TRBD1 (6 bases). V dropped 2 bases and J dropped 2 bases, with 7 bases sitting between them. The length of the CDR3 is 13 residues. Per germline, CDR1 SGHRS and CDR2 YFSETQ. The DNA for the CDR3 is TGCGCCAGCAGCTTCCAGGGGCAAGAGACCCAGTACTTC. Its protein product is CASSFQGQETQYF. Filled out from reference TRBV5-1 and TRBJ2-5, the complete variable domain reads KAGVTQTPRYLIKTRGQQVTLSCSPISGHRSVSWYQQTPGQGLQFLFEYFSETQRNKGNFPGRFSGRQFSNSRSEMNVSTLELGDSALYLCASSFQGQETQYFGPGTRLLVL.

This chain joins TRBV7-2 and TRBJ2-1, with D perhaps matching TRBD1 or TRBD2 (5 bases each). The CDR3 runs to 16 residues. Germline V gene lookup returns CDR1 SGHTA and CDR2 FQGNSA. The V and J ends lost 0 bases and 6 bases respectively, with 15 bases between them. The CDR3 DNA reads as TGTGCCAGCAGCTTAGCCTGGGACCAACAGGTCAATGAGCAGTTCTTC. The encoded protein is CASSLAWDQQVNEQFF.

The rearrangement joins TRBV11-2 to TRBJ1-2, with 7 bases fitting TRBD1. Germline V lookup: CDR1 SGHAT, CDR2 FQNNGV. The CDR3 is 14 amino acids. V shed 3 bases and J 8 bases; nucleotides not matched to a gene: 9. CDR3 DNA sequence: TGTGCCAGCAGCTTCAGTGACAGGGATGTCGGCTACACCTTC. Protein: CASSFSDRDVGYTF.

The chain joins TRBV5-6 to TRBJ2-5; perhaps TRBD2 as D (5 bases). Trimming removed 0 bases from V and 7 bases from J, with 7 bases in between. Per germline, CDR1 SGHDT and CDR2 YYEEEE. The CDR3 loop spans 12 amino acids. The CDR3 loop reads CASSLGETTQYF. The CDR3 DNA reads TGTGCCAGCAGCTTGGGGGAGACGACCCAGTACTTC.

The count of this clone is one. The chain is built from TRBV18 and TRBJ2-3; D is uncertain. CDR1 is KGHSH and CDR2 is LQKENI in the germline V gene. The CDR3 sequence is 17 residues long. The V end lost 1 base, the J end lost 0 bases, and 14 bases lay between the germline ends. The CDR3 protein is CASSPRLTQLSTDTQYF. DNA for the CDR3: TGTGCCAGCTCACCACGGTTGACGCAACTGAGCACAGATACGCAGTATTTT.

V usage is TRBV19 and J usage is TRBJ2-3; tentative D call: TRBD1 (6 bases). This CDR3 spans 15 amino acids. V was trimmed by 6 bases and J by 1 base, leaving 14 bases between them. Germline V CDR1 and CDR2: LNHDA, SQIVND (reference sequence). As DNA, the CDR3 is TGTGCCAGTAGCCCGGACAGAATGGGCACAGATACGCAGTATTTT. Protein: CASSPDRMGTDTQYF.

The sample holds a few counts of this clone. CDR3 residues: CASRQQGAGGYTF. DNA for the CDR3: TGTGCCAGCAGACAACAGGGAGCTGGTGGCTACACCTTC. V gene TRBV6-5 combines with J gene TRBJ1-2, with a weak D call TRBD1 (6 bases). V was trimmed by 6 bases and J by 7 bases, leaving 15 bases between them. CDR3 length equals 13 residues. Germline V gene data show CDR1 as MNHEY and CDR2 as SVGAGI.